The rows below give T cell receptor beta chains drawn from one sample of a study of shared clonotypes between healthy human individuals. Data came from immunoSEQ multiplex PCR; TCRdb stores just in-frame clones and leaves some out. The sample holds some 1,600,000 clones; 98% are singletons and the top ten take less than 0.55%. Sequencing was performed on naive CD4+ T cells sorted from blood. The receptors were sampled from a man aged 25-40 years in good health. Both conserved end residues are part of each CDR3. The D gene is left open where the match is weak. Expanded clones get a size class; other rows say once, few or many, or leave the size out.

V gene: TRBV15; CDR3 length: 16; clone size: -; D gene: TRBD2; J gene: TRBJ2-1; CDR3 DNA: TGTGCCACCAGCAGAGATGTGGGACTAGCGTTGAATGAGCAGTTCTTC; CDR3 protein: CATSRDVGLALNEQFF
V gene: TRBV5-4; CDR3 length: 15; clone size: -; D gene: TRBD1; J gene: TRBJ2-5; CDR3 DNA: TGTGCCAGCAGCTCCATGATACAGGGGACGGAGACCCAGTACTTC; CDR3 protein: CASSSMIQGTETQYF
V gene: TRBV11-2; CDR3 length: 15; clone size: once; D gene: -; J gene: TRBJ2-2; CDR3 DNA: TGTGCCAGCAGCTTAGCGGTAGACAACACCGGGGAGCTGTTTTTT; CDR3 protein: CASSLAVDNTGELFF
V gene: TRBV2; CDR3 length: 14; clone size: -; D gene: -; J gene: TRBJ2-3; CDR3 DNA: TGTGCCAGCAAAGGGGGTCTCTCGAGCGATACGCAGTATTTT; CDR3 protein: CASKGGLSSDTQYF
V gene: TRBV5-1; CDR3 length: 13; clone size: -; D gene: -; J gene: TRBJ2-1; CDR3 DNA: TGCGCCAGCAGCCCTATCGCGGTTGATGAGCAGTTCTTC; CDR3 protein: CASSPIAVDEQFF
V gene: TRBV9; CDR3 length: 15; clone size: -; D gene: -; J gene: TRBJ1-2; CDR3 DNA: TGTGCCAGCAGCGTAGATCCTAAAGGGACACGGGGCTACACCTTC; CDR3 protein: CASSVDPKGTRGYTF
V gene: TRBV9; CDR3 length: 17; clone size: -; D gene: -; J gene: TRBJ2-1; CDR3 DNA: TGTGCCAGCAGCGTAGGAGGGGGGGTGCCTCTACAATATGAGCAGTTCTTC; CDR3 protein: CASSVGGGVPLQYEQFF
V gene: TRBV6-5; CDR3 length: 14; clone size: -; D gene: -; J gene: TRBJ2-7; CDR3 DNA: TGTGCCAGCAGTCGCCAGGGTTGGGGCTACGAGCAGTACTTC; CDR3 protein: CASSRQGWGYEQYF
V gene: TRBV9; CDR3 length: 15; clone size: once; D gene: TRBD1; J gene: TRBJ1-2; CDR3 DNA: TGTGCCAGCAGCGTCCTACAGGGGGCGCGGGATGGCTACACCTTC; CDR3 protein: CASSVLQGARDGYTF
V gene: TRBV7-7; CDR3 length: 15; clone size: -; D gene: -; J gene: TRBJ2-2; CDR3 DNA: TGTGCCAGCAGCGCAACAGGGTTATCCACCGGGGAGCTGTTTTTT; CDR3 protein: CASSATGLSTGELFF
V gene: TRBV11-2; CDR3 length: 13; clone size: -; D gene: TRBD2; J gene: TRBJ2-7; CDR3 DNA: TGTGCCAGCAGCTCGGGACTAGCGGGAAGGCAGTACTTC; CDR3 protein: CASSSGLAGRQYF
V gene: TRBV10-3; CDR3 length: 14; clone size: -; D gene: TRBD1; J gene: TRBJ1-2; CDR3 DNA: TGTGCCATCAGTGGGACAGGTATGGACTATGGCTACACCTTC; CDR3 protein: CAISGTGMDYGYTF
V gene: TRBV9; CDR3 length: 14; clone size: once; D gene: -; J gene: TRBJ2-3; CDR3 DNA: TGTGCCAGCAGCGCGCAGGCACCCACAGATACGCAGTATTTT; CDR3 protein: CASSAQAPTDTQYF
V gene: TRBV10-3; CDR3 length: 16; clone size: -; D gene: TRBD2; J gene: TRBJ2-1; CDR3 DNA: TGTGCCATCACCTTGACTAGCGGGAGTCCTCTTAATGAGCAGTTCTTC; CDR3 protein: CAITLTSGSPLNEQFF
V gene: TRBV10-3; CDR3 length: 14; clone size: -; D gene: TRBD1; J gene: TRBJ2-1; CDR3 DNA: TGTGCCATCAGTGAGGACAGGGGCCACAATGAGCAGTTCTTC; CDR3 protein: CAISEDRGHNEQFF
V gene: TRBV28; CDR3 length: 21; clone size: -; D gene: TRBD2; J gene: TRBJ2-1; CDR3 DNA: TGTGCCAGCAGTCCCCCGATGGCTTGGACTAGCGGGAGGAAATCCTACAATGAGCAGTTCTTC; CDR3 protein: CASSPPMAWTSGRKSYNEQFF
V gene: TRBV19; CDR3 length: 13; clone size: -; D gene: -; J gene: TRBJ1-1; CDR3 DNA: TGTGCCACAGGGAGGGGTTCGAACACTGAAGCTTTCTTT; CDR3 protein: CATGRGSNTEAFF
V gene: TRBV6-5; CDR3 length: 15; clone size: once; D gene: -; J gene: TRBJ2-7; CDR3 DNA: TGTGCCAGCAGGACCAGGTTTTTGAGCTCCTACGAGCAGTACTTC; CDR3 protein: CASRTRFLSSYEQYF
V gene: TRBV28; CDR3 length: 18; clone size: -; D gene: TRBD2; J gene: TRBJ2-1; CDR3 DNA: TGTGCCAGCAGTTTATGGGGGACTAGCGGGAGTAAACACAATGAGCAGTTCTTC; CDR3 protein: CASSLWGTSGSKHNEQFF
V gene: TRBV30; CDR3 length: 13; clone size: -; D gene: -; J gene: TRBJ1-2; CDR3 DNA: TGTGCCTGGAGTGTAAGTGACAACTATGGCTACACCTTC; CDR3 protein: CAWSVSDNYGYTF
V gene: TRBV7-8; CDR3 length: 16; clone size: -; D gene: -; J gene: TRBJ2-6; CDR3 DNA: TGTGCCAGCAGACACGGACGGTACTCTGGGGCCAACGTCCTGACTTTC; CDR3 protein: CASRHGRYSGANVLTF
V gene: TRBV5-1; CDR3 length: 15; clone size: -; D gene: -; J gene: TRBJ2-2; CDR3 DNA: TGCGCCAGCAGCTTGGGTGACAGGTCGGCGGGGGAGCTGTTTTTT; CDR3 protein: CASSLGDRSAGELFF
V gene: TRBV10-3; CDR3 length: 16; clone size: -; D gene: TRBD2; J gene: TRBJ2-7; CDR3 DNA: TGTGCCATCAGTGAGTCCGGCGGGAGAGGCTCATACGAGCAGTACTTC; CDR3 protein: CAISESGGRGSYEQYF
V gene: TRBV27; CDR3 length: 17; clone size: -; D gene: TRBD1; J gene: TRBJ2-7; CDR3 DNA: TGTGCCAGCAGTTTAACACCCCCGGGACAGGGGTCGCACGAGCAGTACTTC; CDR3 protein: CASSLTPPGQGSHEQYF
V gene: TRBV29-1; CDR3 length: 15; clone size: -; D gene: -; J gene: TRBJ2-1; CDR3 DNA: TGCAGCGTTGACAGCCCTTACCCCTCCTACAATGAGCAGTTCTTC; CDR3 protein: CSVDSPYPSYNEQFF
V gene: TRBV28; CDR3 length: 15; clone size: -; D gene: -; J gene: TRBJ1-2; CDR3 DNA: TGTGCCAGCAGGATCGCCAGTAATGGTAACTATGGCTACACCTTC; CDR3 protein: CASRIASNGNYGYTF
V gene: TRBV4-2; CDR3 length: 17; clone size: -; D gene: TRBD2; J gene: TRBJ2-7; CDR3 DNA: TGTGCCAGCAGCCAAGATTTCACTAGCGGGAGGGGCACATGGCAGTACTTC; CDR3 protein: CASSQDFTSGRGTWQYF
V gene: TRBV2; CDR3 length: 16; clone size: once; D gene: -; J gene: TRBJ2-4; CDR3 DNA: TGTGCCAGCAACCCCAAGACAGGCCCCAGTTTGGGCATTCAGTACTTC; CDR3 protein: CASNPKTGPSLGIQYF
V gene: TRBV11-2; CDR3 length: 17; clone size: -; D gene: -; J gene: TRBJ1-1; CDR3 DNA: TGTGCCAGCAGCGCCGAACGTCCAGGGAGAATGAACACTGAAGCTTTCTTT; CDR3 protein: CASSAERPGRMNTEAFF
V gene: TRBV9; CDR3 length: 16; clone size: -; D gene: TRBD2; J gene: TRBJ2-1; CDR3 DNA: TGTGCCAGCAGCGTAGTCCCTAGCGGCTCCTACAATGAGCAGTTCTTC; CDR3 protein: CASSVVPSGSYNEQFF
V gene: TRBV19; CDR3 length: 13; clone size: -; D gene: -; J gene: TRBJ1-1; CDR3 DNA: TGTGCCAGTAATAAGGGCTTGGGCACTGAAGCTTTCTTT; CDR3 protein: CASNKGLGTEAFF
V gene: TRBV19; CDR3 length: 15; clone size: once; D gene: -; J gene: TRBJ1-4; CDR3 DNA: TGTGCCAGTAAAGTATTGCGTGCAATGGGAGAAAAACTGTTTTTT; CDR3 protein: CASKVLRAMGEKLFF
V gene: TRBV19; CDR3 length: 14; clone size: -; D gene: -; J gene: TRBJ1-5; CDR3 DNA: TGTGCCAGTAGCCAGGGTGGCGGCAATCAGCCCCAGCATTTT; CDR3 protein: CASSQGGGNQPQHF
V gene: TRBV29-1; CDR3 length: 16; clone size: -; D gene: TRBD1; J gene: TRBJ1-3; CDR3 DNA: TGCAGCGTTGACCCGATACAGGGGGCGAATGGAAACACCATATATTTT; CDR3 protein: CSVDPIQGANGNTIYF
V gene: TRBV13; CDR3 length: 12; clone size: -; D gene: -; J gene: TRBJ2-7; CDR3 DNA: TGTGCCAGCAGCCGGACCTCCTACGAGCAGTACTTC; CDR3 protein: CASSRTSYEQYF
V gene: TRBV5-8; CDR3 length: 19; clone size: -; D gene: TRBD2; J gene: TRBJ2-7; CDR3 DNA: TGTGCCAGCAGCTTGGCCTGGACTAGCGGGAGAGGAATCTCCTACGAGCAGTACTTC; CDR3 protein: CASSLAWTSGRGISYEQYF
V gene: TRBV7-7; CDR3 length: 16; clone size: -; D gene: -; J gene: TRBJ2-5; CDR3 DNA: TGTGCTAGCAGCCAAATAACGACAACAGGCCAAGAGACCCAGTACTTC; CDR3 protein: CASSQITTTGQETQYF
V gene: TRBV19; CDR3 length: 16; clone size: once; D gene: TRBD1; J gene: TRBJ2-1; CDR3 DNA: TGTGCCAGTAGCAAGAGTCCGGGACAGGTGTACTTTGAGCAGTTCTTC; CDR3 protein: CASSKSPGQVYFEQFF
V gene: TRBV28; CDR3 length: 13; clone size: -; D gene: -; J gene: TRBJ2-7; CDR3 DNA: TGTGCCAGCAGGGTCGGGGCCGCCTACGAGCAGTACTTC; CDR3 protein: CASRVGAAYEQYF
V gene: TRBV19; CDR3 length: 14; clone size: -; D gene: TRBD2; J gene: TRBJ2-2; CDR3 DNA: TGTGCCAGTAGTTCGCTAGCGGGCACCGGGGAGCTGTTTTTT; CDR3 protein: CASSSLAGTGELFF
V gene: TRBV25-1; CDR3 length: 14; clone size: -; D gene: TRBD1; J gene: TRBJ2-7; CDR3 DNA: TGTGCCACCCAGGCGGGACAGGGCGCCTACGAGCAGTACTTC; CDR3 protein: CATQAGQGAYEQYF
V gene: TRBV7-8; CDR3 length: 14; clone size: -; D gene: -; J gene: TRBJ1-3; CDR3 DNA: TGTGCCAGCAGCTTGGGGACAAGTGGAAACACCATATATTTT; CDR3 protein: CASSLGTSGNTIYF
V gene: TRBV14; CDR3 length: 16; clone size: -; D gene: -; J gene: TRBJ1-5; CDR3 DNA: TGTGCCAGCAGCCATCTCGCCGATTCCAGCTGTCAGCCCCAGCATTTT; CDR3 protein: CASSHLADSSCQPQHF
V gene: TRBV2; CDR3 length: 13; clone size: -; D gene: -; J gene: TRBJ2-3; CDR3 DNA: TGTGCCAGCAGTGAGGTGGGTGTAGATACGCAGTATTTT; CDR3 protein: CASSEVGVDTQYF
V gene: TRBV29-1; CDR3 length: 14; clone size: -; D gene: TRBD2; J gene: TRBJ2-1; CDR3 DNA: TGCAGCGTTGCCGGGACTAGCGCATACAATGAGCAGTTCTTC; CDR3 protein: CSVAGTSAYNEQFF
V gene: TRBV6-5; CDR3 length: 14; clone size: -; D gene: TRBD1; J gene: TRBJ1-2; CDR3 DNA: TGTGCCAGCAGTTTATCAGGGGGCGGCTATGGCTACACCTTC; CDR3 protein: CASSLSGGGYGYTF